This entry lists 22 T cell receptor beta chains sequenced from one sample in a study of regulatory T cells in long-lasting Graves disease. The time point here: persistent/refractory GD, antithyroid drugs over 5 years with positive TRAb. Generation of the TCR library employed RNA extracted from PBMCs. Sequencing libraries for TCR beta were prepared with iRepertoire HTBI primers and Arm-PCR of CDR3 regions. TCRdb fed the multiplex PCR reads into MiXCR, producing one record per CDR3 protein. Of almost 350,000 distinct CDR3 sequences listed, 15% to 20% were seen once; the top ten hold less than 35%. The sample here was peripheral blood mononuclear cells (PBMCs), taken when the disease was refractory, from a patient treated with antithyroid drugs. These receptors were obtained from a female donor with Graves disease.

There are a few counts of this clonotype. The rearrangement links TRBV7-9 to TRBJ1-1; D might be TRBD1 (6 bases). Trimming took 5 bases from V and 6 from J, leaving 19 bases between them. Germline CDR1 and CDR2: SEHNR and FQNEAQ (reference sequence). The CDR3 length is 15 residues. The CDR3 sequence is CASSLPVLQGPEAFF. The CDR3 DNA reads TGTGCCAGCAGCCTACCTGTCCTACAGGGTCCTGAAGCTTTCTTT.

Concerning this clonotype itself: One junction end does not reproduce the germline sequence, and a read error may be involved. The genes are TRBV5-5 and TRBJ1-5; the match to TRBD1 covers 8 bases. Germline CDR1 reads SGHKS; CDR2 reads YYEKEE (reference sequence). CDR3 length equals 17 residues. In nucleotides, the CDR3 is TGCGCCAGCAGCCAAGGAGTTCAGGGGGCGCGACGTCAGCCCCAGCATTTT. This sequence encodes CASSQGVQGARRQPQHF.

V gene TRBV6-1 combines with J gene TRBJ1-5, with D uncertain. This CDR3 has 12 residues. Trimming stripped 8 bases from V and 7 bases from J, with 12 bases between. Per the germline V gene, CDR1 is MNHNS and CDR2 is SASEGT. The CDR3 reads CASEGGGQPQHF. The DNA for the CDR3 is TGTGCCAGCGAGGGTGGAGGGCAGCCCCAGCATTTT.

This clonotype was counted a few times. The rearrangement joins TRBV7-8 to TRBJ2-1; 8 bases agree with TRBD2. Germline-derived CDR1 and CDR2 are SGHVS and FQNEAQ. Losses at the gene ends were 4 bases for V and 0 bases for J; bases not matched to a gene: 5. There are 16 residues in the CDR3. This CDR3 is CASSSRRGGSYNEQFF. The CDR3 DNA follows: TGTGCCAGCAGCTCCCGACGGGGGGGCTCCTACAATGAGCAGTTCTTC.

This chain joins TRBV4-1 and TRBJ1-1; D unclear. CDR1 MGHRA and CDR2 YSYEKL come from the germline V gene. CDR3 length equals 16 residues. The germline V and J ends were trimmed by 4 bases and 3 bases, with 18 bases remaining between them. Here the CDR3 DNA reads TGCGCCAGCAGCCGTATGGCCCTACGATTTGACACTGAAGCTTTCTTT. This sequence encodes CASSRMALRFDTEAFF.

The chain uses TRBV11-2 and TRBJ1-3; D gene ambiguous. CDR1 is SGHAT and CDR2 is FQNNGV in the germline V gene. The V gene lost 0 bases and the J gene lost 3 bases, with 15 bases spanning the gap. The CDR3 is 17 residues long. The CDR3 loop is CASSLEPADRGGNTIYF. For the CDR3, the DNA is TGTGCCAGCAGCTTAGAGCCGGCAGATCGGGGTGGAAACACCATATATTTT. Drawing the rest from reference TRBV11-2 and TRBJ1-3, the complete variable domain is EAGVAQSPRYKIIEKRQSVAFWCNPISGHATLYWYQQILGQGPKLLIQFQNNGVVDDSQLPKDRFSAERLKGVDSTLKIQPAKLEDSAVYLCASSLEPADRGGNTIYFGEGSWLTVV.

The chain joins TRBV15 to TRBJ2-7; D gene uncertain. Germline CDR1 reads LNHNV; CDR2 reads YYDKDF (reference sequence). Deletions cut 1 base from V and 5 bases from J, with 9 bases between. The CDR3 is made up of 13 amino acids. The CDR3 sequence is CATSRVYVDEQYF. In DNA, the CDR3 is TGTGCCACCAGCAGAGTCTATGTCGACGAGCAGTACTTC.

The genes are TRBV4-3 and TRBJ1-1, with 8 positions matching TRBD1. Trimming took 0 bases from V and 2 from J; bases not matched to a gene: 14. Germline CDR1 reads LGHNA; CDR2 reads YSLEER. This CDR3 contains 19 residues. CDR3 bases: TGCGCCAGCAGCCAAGAAGCAGGGGGCAGATTCCAACGCAACACTGAAGCTTTCTTT. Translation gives CASSQEAGGRFQRNTEAFF.

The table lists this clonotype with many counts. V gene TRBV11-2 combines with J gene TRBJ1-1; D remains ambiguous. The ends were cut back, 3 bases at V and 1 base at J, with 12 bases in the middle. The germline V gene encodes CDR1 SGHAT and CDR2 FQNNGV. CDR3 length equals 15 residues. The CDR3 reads CASSFLDWWNTEAFF. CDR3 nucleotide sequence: TGTGCCAGCAGCTTCCTAGATTGGTGGAACACTGAAGCTTTCTTT.

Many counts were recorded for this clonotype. The CDR3 DNA reads TGTGCAGTCGCAGGGTGGAATGAAAAACTGTTTTTT. It specifies CAVAGWNEKLFF. This chain connects TRBV7-2 to TRBJ1-4, with D possibly being TRBD1 (5 bases). The CDR3 has 12 amino acids. CDR1 and CDR2 (germline): SGHTA, FQGNSA.

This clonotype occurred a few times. The CDR3 DNA follows: TGTGCCAGCAGGAAGAACAATGAGCAGTTCTTC. It codes for CASRKNNEQFF. V is TRBV28 and J is TRBJ2-1; D ambiguous. The CDR3 consists of 11 residues. Trimming stripped 6 bases from V and 5 bases from J, with 5 bases between. CDR1 and CDR2 (germline): MDHEN, SYDVKM.

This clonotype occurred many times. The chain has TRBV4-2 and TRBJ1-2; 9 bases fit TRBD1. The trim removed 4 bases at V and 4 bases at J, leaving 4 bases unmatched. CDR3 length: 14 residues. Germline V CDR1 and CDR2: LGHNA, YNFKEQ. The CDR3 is CASSPEQGAYGYTF. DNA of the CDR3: TGTGCCAGCAGCCCGGAACAGGGGGCCTATGGCTACACCTTC.

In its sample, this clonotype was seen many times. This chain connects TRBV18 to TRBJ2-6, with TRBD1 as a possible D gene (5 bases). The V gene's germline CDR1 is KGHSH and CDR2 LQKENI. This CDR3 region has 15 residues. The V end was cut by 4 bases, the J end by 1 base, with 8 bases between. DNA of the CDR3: TGTGCCAGCTCACGCGCAGGGTCTGGGGCCAACGTCCTGACTTTC. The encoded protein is CASSRAGSGANVLTF.

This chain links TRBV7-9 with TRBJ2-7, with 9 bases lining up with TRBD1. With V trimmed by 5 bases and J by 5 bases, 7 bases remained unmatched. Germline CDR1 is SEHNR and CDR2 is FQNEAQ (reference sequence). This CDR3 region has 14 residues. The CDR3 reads CASSPNTGGNEQYF. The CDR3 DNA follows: TGTGCCAGCAGCCCTAACACAGGGGGCAACGAGCAGTACTTC.

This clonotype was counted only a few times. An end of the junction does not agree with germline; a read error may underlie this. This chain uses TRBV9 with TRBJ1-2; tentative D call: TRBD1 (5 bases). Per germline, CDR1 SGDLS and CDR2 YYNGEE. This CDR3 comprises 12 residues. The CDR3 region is CAGSVGDYGYTF. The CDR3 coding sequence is TGTGCCGGCAGCGTGGGGGACTATGGCTACACCTTC.

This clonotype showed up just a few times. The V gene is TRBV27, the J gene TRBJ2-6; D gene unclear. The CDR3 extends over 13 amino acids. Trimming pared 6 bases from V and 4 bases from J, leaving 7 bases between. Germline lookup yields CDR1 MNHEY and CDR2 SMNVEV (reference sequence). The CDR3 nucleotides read TGTGCCAGCAGACAGACCGGGGCCAACGTCCTGACTTTC. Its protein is CASRQTGANVLTF.

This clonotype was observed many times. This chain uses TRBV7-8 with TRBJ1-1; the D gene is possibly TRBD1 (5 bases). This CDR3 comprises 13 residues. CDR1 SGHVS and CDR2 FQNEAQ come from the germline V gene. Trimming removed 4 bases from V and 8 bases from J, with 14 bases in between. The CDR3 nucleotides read TGTGCCAGCAGCTCGACCCGCGGGACCGAAGCTTTCTTT. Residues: CASSSTRGTEAFF.

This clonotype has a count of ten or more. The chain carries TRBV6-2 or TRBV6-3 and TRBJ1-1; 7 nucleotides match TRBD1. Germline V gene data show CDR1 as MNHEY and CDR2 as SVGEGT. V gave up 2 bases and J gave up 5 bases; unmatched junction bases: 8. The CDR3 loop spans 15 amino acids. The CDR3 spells CASSYPGQPETEAFF. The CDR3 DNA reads TGTGCCAGCAGTTACCCGGGACAGCCAGAGACTGAAGCTTTCTTT.

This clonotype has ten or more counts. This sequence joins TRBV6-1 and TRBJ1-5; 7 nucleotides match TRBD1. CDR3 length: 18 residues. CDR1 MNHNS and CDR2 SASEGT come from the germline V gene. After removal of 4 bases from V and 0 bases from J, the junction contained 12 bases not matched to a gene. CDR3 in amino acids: CASSVRQGGANSNQPQHF. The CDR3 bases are TGTGCCAGCAGTGTGAGACAGGGAGGCGCCAATAGCAATCAGCCCCAGCATTTT.

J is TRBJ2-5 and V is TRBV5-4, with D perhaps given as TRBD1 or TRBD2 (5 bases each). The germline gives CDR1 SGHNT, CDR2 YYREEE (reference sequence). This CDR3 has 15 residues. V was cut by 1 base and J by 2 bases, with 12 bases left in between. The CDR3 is CASSLRGPRQETQYF. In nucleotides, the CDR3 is TGTGCCAGCAGCTTGCGGGGACCGAGGCAAGAGACCCAGTACTTC.

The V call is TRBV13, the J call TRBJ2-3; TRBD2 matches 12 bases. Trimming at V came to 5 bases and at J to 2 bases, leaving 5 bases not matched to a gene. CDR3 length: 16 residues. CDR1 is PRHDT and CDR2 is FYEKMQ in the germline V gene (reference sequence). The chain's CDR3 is CASSGWTSGNTDTQYF. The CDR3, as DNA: TGTGCCAGCAGCGGTTGGACTAGCGGGAACACAGATACGCAGTATTTT. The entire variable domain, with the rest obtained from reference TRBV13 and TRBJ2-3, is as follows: AAGVIQSPRHLIKEKRETATLKCYPIPRHDTVYWYQQGPGQDPQFLISFYEKMQSDKGSIPDRFSAQQFSDYHSELNMSSLELGDSALYFCASSGWTSGNTDTQYFGPGTRLTVL.

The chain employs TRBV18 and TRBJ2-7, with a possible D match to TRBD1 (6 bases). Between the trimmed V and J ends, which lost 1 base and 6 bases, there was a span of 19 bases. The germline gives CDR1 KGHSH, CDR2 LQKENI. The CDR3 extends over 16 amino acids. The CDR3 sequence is CASSPQWGTKSTEQYF. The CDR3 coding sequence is TGTGCCAGCTCACCACAGTGGGGGACAAAAAGTACCGAGCAGTACTTC.